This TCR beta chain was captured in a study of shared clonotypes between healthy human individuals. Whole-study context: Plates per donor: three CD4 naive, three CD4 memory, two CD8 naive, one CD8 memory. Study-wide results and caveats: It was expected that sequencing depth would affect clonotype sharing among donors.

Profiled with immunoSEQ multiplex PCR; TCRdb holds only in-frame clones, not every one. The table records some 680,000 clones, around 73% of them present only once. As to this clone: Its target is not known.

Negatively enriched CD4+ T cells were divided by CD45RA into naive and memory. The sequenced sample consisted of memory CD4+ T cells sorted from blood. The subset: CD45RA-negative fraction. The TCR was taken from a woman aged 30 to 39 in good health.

CDR3 nucleotide sequence: TGTGCCAGCAGTGGGACAGGGAGCGATCAGCCCCAGCATTTT. It encodes CASSGTGSDQPQHF. The rearrangement links TRBV6-1 to TRBJ1-5, with 8 bases aligning to TRBD1. CDR1 is MNHNS and CDR2 is SASEGT in the germline V gene. The CDR3 loop spans 14 amino acids. J gave up 5 bases and V 4 bases, and 4 bases lay outside the gene matches.